This T cell receptor beta chain stems from a study of blood T cell repertoires in COVID-19. As for the study in general: Sites across the United States, Italy and Spain contributed samples from acute and convalescent COVID-19. From T cells, B-cell-depleted T cells, or PBMCs came the material, which was cDNA or gDNA.

Original processing notes: How many nucleated cells were present was estimated from reference gene primer amplification. Profiled with immunoSEQ multiplex PCR; TCRdb holds only in-frame clones, not every one. Clone size and V and J calls were adopted from that table, with D and trimming inferred from the DNA. The profile shows roughly 480,000 clones, 80% to 90% of them singletons. While infection was still active, Seattle patients were enrolled and then followed longitudinally. V dropped 5 bases and J dropped 2 bases, with 8 bases sitting between them. From germline, CDR1 is SEHNR and CDR2 FQNEAQ (reference sequence). This CDR3 region has 13 residues.

The chain joins TRBV7-9 to TRBJ2-3; no clear D. Sequencing was done on a sample of peripheral blood. This receptor was identified in a man younger than 35 with COVID-19, enrolled during active disease. CDR3 protein: CASSRSYTDTQYF. DNA for the CDR3: TGTGCCAGCAGCCGCAGTTACACAGATACGCAGTATTTT. The full variable domain, rest sourced from reference TRBV7-9 and TRBJ2-3, is DTGVSQNPRHKITKRGQNVTFRCDPISEHNRLYWYRQTLGQGPEFLTYFQNEAQLEKSRLLSDRFSAERPKGSFSTLEIQRTEQGDSAMYLCASSRSYTDTQYFGPGTRLTVL.